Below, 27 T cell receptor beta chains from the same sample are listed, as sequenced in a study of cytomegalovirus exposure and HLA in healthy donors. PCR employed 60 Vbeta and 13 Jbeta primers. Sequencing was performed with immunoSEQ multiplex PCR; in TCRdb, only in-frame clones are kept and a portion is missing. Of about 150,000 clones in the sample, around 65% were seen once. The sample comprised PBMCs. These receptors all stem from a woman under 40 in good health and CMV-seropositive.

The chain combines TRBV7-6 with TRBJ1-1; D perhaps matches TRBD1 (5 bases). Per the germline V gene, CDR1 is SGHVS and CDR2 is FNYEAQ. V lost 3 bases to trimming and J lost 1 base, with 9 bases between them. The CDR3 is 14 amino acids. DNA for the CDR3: TGTGCCAGCAGCTTGGGGGGGTCGAACACTGAAGCTTTCTTT. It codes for CASSLGGSNTEAFF.

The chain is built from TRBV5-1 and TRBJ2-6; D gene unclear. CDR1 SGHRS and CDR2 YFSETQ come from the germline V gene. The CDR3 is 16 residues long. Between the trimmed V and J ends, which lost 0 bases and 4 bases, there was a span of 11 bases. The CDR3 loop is CASSLGRSSGANVLTF. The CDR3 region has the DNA TGCGCCAGCAGCTTGGGCAGGTCTTCCGGGGCCAACGTCCTGACTTTC.

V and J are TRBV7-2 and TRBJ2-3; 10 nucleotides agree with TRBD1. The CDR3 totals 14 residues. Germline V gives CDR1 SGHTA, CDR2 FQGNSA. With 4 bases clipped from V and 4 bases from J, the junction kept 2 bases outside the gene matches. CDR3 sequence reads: CASSWDRGSDTQYF. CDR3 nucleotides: TGTGCCAGCAGCTGGGACAGGGGCTCAGATACGCAGTATTTT. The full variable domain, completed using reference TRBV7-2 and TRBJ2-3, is GAGVSQSPSNKVTEKGKDVELRCDPISGHTALYWYRQSLGQGLEFLIYFQGNSAPDKSGLPSDRFSAERTGGSVSTLTIQRTQQEDSAVYLCASSWDRGSDTQYFGPGTRLTVL.

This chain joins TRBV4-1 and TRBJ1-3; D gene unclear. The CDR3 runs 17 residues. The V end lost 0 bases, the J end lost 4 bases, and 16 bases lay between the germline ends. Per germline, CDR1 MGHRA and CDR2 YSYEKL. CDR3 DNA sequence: TGCGCCAGCAGCCAAGATGCGGCTTTCCTTTTGGGAAACACCATATATTTT. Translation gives CASSQDAAFLLGNTIYF.

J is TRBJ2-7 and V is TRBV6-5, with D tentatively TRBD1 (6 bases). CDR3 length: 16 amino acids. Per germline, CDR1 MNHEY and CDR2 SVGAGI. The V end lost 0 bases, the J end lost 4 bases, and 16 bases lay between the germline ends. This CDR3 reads CASSYSTGHLTYEQYF. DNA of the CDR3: TGTGCCAGCAGTTACTCGACAGGACACCTCACGTACGAGCAGTACTTC.

The CDR3 loop is CASSLGGADTEAFF. CDR3 in DNA: TGTGCCAGCAGCCTTGGGGGGGCCGACACTGAAGCTTTCTTT. J is TRBJ1-1 and V is TRBV5-7; D might be TRBD1 (6 bases). TRBV5-7 is recorded as an ORF, its role being uncertain. V was shortened by 4 bases and J by 3 bases, with 13 bases between the two germline ends. CDR3 length equals 14 residues.

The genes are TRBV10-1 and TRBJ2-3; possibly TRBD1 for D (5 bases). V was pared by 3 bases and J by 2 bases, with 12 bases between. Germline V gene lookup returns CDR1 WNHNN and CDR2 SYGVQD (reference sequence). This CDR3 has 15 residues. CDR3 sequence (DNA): TGCGCCAGCAGTGATTACGGCAGGGCCACAGATACGCAGTATTTT. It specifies CASSDYGRATDTQYF.

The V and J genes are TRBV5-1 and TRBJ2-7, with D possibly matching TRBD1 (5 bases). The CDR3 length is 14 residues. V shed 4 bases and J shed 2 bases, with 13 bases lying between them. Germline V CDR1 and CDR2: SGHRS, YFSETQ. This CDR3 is CASSLGQPAYEQYF. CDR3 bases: TGCGCCAGCAGCCTAGGACAACCGGCCTACGAGCAGTACTTC.

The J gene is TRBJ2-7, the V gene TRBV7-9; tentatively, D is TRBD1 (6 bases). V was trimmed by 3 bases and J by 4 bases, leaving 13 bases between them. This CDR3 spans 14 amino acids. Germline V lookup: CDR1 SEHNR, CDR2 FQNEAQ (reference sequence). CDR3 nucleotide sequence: TGTGCCAGCAGCTTCGGCAGGGGCGTGTACGAGCAGTACTTC. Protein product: CASSFGRGVYEQYF.

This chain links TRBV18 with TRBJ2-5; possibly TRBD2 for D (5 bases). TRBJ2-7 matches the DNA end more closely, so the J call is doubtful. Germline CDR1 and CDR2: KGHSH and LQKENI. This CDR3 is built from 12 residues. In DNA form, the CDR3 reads TGTGCCAGCTCACCAGGAGGCTCCGAGCAGTACTTC. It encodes CASSPGGSEQYF.

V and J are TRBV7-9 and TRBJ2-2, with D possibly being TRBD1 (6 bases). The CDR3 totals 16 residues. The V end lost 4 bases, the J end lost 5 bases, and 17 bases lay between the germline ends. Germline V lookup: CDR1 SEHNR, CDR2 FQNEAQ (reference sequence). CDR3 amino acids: CASSSLGGDTTGELFF. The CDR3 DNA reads TGTGCCAGCAGCTCCCTGGGTGGGGACACTACCGGGGAGCTGTTTTTT.

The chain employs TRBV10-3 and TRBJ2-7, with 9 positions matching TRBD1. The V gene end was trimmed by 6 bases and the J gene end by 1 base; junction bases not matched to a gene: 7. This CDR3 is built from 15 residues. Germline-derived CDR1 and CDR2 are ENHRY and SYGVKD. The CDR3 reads CAISSGTGSSYEQYF. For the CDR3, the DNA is TGTGCCATCAGCTCCGGGACAGGGTCTTCCTACGAGCAGTACTTC.

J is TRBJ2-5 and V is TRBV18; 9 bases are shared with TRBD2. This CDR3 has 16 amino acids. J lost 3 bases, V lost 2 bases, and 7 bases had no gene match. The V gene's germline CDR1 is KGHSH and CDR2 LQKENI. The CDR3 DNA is TGTGCCAGCTCACCAGATAGCGGGAGTTGGAAAGAGACCCAGTACTTC. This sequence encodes CASSPDSGSWKETQYF.

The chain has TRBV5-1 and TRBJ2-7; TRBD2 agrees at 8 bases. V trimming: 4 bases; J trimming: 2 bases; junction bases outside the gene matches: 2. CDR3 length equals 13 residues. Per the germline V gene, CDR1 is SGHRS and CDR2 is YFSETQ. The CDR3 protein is CASSPGLAYEQYF. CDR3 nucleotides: TGCGCCAGCAGCCCGGGACTAGCCTACGAGCAGTACTTC.

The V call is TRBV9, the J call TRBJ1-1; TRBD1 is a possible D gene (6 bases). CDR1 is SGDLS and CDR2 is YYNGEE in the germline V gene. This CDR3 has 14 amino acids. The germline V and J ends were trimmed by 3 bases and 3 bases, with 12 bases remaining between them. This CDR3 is CASSAQGADTEAFF. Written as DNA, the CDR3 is TGTGCCAGCAGCGCACAGGGAGCGGACACTGAAGCTTTCTTT.

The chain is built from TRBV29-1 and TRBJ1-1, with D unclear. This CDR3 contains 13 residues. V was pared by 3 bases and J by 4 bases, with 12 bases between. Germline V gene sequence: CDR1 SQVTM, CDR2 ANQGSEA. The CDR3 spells CSVDWGEGTEAFF. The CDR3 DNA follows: TGCAGCGTTGACTGGGGTGAGGGCACTGAAGCTTTCTTT.

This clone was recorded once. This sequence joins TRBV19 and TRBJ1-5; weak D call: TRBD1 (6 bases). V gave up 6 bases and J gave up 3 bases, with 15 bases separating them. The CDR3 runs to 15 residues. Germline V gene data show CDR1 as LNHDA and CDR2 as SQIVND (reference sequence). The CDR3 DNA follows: TGTGCCAGTAGCATAATTACAGGGCCCAATCAGCCCCAGCATTTT. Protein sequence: CASSIITGPNQPQHF.

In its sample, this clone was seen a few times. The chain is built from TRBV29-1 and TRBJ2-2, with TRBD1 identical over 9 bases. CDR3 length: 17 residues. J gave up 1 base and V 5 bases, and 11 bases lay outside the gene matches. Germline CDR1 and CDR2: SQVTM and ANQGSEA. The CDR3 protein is CSVRWFGDRVNTGELFF. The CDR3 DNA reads TGCAGCGTTCGATGGTTTGGGGACAGGGTGAACACCGGGGAGCTGTTTTTT.

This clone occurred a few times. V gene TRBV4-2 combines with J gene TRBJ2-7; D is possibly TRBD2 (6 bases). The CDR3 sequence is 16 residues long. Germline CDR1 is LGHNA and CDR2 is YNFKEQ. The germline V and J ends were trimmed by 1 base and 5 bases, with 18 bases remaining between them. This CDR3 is CASSQVVGRSGDEQYF. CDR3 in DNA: TGTGCCAGCAGCCAAGTGGTGGGGCGGTCGGGGGACGAGCAGTACTTC.

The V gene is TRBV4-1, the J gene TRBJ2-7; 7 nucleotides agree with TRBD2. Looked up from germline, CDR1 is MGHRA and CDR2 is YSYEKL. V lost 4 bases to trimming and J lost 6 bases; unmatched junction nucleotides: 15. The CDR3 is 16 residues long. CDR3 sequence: CASSRLPQREMSEQYF. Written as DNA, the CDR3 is TGCGCCAGCAGCCGCCTTCCCCAGCGGGAAATGAGCGAGCAGTACTTC.

CDR3 nucleotides: TGCGCCAGCAGCGCGCTTGCGGTACAAGAGACCCAGTACTTC. Translated: CASSALAVQETQYF. J is TRBJ2-5 and V is TRBV5-1, with no clear D. The CDR3 is 14 residues long. Germline V gene lookup returns CDR1 SGHRS and CDR2 YFSETQ. V lost 4 bases, J lost 2 bases, and 12 bases lay in between.

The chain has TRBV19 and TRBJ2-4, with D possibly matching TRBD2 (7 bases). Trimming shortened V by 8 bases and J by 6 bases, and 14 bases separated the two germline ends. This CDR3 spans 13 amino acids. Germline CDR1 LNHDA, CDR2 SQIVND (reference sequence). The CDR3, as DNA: TGTGCCAGTGGGACGGGGGGCGGAAACATTCAGTACTTC. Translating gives CASGTGGGNIQYF.

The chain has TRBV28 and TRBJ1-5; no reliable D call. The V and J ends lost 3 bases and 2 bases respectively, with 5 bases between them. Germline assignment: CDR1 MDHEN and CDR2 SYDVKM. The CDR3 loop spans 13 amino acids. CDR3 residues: CASSLVGNQPQHF. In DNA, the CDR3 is TGTGCCAGCAGTTTGGTAGGCAATCAGCCCCAGCATTTT.

The CDR3 DNA is TGTGCCAGCAGCCCACAGGGCCAACCCCGGAACACCATATATTTT. It is translated as CASSPQGQPRNTIYF. J is TRBJ1-3 and V is TRBV13, with D possibly being TRBD1 (6 bases). V lost 5 bases to trimming and J lost 7 bases, with 18 bases between them. Looked up from germline, CDR1 is PRHDT and CDR2 is FYEKMQ (reference sequence). The CDR3 is 15 residues long. The variable domain in full, completed from reference TRBV13 and TRBJ1-3, reads AAGVIQSPRHLIKEKRETATLKCYPIPRHDTVYWYQQGPGQDPQFLISFYEKMQSDKGSIPDRFSAQQFSDYHSELNMSSLELGDSALYFCASSPQGQPRNTIYFGEGSWLTVV.

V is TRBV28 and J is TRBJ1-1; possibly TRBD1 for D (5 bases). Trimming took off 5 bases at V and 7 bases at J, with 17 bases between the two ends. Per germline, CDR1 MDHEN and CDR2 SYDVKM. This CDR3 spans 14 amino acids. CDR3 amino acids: CASSHIPMGREAFF. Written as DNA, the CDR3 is TGTGCCAGCAGTCACATCCCAATGGGGCGTGAAGCTTTCTTT.

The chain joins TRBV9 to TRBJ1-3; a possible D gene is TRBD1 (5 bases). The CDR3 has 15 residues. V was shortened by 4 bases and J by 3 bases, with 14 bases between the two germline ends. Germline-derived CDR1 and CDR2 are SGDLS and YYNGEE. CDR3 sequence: CASSISAGRGNTIYF. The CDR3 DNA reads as TGTGCCAGCAGCATCTCCGCAGGGCGTGGAAACACCATATATTTT. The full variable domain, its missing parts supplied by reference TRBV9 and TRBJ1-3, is DSGVTQTPKHLITATGQRVTLRCSPRSGDLSVYWYQQSLDQGLQFLIQYYNGEERAKGNILERFSAQQFPDLHSELNLSSLELGDSALYFCASSISAGRGNTIYFGEGSWLTVV.

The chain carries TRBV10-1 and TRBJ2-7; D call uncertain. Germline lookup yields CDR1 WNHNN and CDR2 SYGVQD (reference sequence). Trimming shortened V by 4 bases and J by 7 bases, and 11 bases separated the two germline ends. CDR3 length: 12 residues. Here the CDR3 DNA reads TGCGCCAGCAGTGGTGGGCCCTTGGAGCAGTACTTC. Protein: CASSGGPLEQYF.